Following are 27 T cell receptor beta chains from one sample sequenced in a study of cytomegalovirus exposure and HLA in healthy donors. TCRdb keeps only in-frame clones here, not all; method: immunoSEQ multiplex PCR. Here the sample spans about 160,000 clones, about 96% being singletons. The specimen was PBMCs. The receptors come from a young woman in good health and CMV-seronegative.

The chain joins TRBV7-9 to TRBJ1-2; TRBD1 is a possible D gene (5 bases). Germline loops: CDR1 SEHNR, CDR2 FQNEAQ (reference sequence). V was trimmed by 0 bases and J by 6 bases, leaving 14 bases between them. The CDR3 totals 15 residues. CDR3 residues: CASSLAGGMLDGYTF. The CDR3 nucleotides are TGTGCCAGCAGCTTAGCGGGGGGGATGTTAGATGGCTACACCTTC.

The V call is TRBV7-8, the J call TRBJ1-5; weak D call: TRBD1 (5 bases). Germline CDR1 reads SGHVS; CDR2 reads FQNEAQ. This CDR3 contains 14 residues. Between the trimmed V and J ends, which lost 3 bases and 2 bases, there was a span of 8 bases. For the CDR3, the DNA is TGTGCCAGCAGCTTCGCACAGGGCAATCAGCCCCAGCATTTT. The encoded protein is CASSFAQGNQPQHF. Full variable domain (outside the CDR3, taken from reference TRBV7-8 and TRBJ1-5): GAGVSQSPRYKVAKRGQDVALRCDPISGHVSLFWYQQALGQGPEFLTYFQNEAQLDKSGLPSDRFFAERPEGSVSTLKIQRTQQEDSAVYLCASSFAQGNQPQHFGDGTRLSIL.

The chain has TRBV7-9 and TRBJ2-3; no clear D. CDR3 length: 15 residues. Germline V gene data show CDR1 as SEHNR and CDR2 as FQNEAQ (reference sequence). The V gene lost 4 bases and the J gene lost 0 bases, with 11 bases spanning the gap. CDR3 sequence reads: CASSSQVPSTDTQYF. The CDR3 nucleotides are TGTGCCAGCAGCTCTCAGGTACCTAGCACAGATACGCAGTATTTT.

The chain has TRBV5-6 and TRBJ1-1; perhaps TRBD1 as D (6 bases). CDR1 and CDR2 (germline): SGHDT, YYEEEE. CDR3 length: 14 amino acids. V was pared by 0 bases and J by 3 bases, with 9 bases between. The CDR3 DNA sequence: TGTGCCAGCAGCTTGGGTCCAGGGGACACTGAAGCTTTCTTT. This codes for CASSLGPGDTEAFF.

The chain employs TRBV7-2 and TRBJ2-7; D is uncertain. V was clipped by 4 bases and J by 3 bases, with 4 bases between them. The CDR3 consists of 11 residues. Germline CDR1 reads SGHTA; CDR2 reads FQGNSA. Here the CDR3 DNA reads TGTGCCAGCAGCTCCCACTACGAGCAGTACTTC. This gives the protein CASSSHYEQYF.

This CDR3 is CSVTGQGIYEQYF. Here the CDR3 DNA reads TGCAGCGTTACGGGACAGGGGATCTACGAGCAGTACTTC. This sequence joins TRBV29-1 and TRBJ2-7; 10 bases line up with TRBD1. V trimming: 5 bases; J trimming: 3 bases; junction bases outside the gene matches: 4. Germline V gene lookup returns CDR1 SQVTM and CDR2 ANQGSEA. This CDR3 has 13 residues.

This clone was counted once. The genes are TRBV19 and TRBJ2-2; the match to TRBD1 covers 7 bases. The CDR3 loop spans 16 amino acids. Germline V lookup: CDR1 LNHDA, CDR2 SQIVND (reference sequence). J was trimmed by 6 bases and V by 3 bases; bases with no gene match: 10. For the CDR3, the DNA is TGTGCCAGTAGTATTAGGGTAGGGGGCACCGCCGGGGAGCTGTTTTTT. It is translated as CASSIRVGGTAGELFF.

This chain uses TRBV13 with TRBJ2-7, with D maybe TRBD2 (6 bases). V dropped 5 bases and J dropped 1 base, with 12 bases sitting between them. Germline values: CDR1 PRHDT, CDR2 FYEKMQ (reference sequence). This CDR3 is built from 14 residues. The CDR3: CASSPPGRSYEQYF. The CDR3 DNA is TGTGCCAGCAGCCCCCCCGGGAGATCCTACGAGCAGTACTTC.

The CDR3 here is CASRYRLASDTQYF. Here the CDR3 DNA reads TGTGCCAGCAGGTATAGGCTAGCCTCCGATACGCAGTATTTT. The gene calls are TRBV7-2 and TRBJ2-3; D might be TRBD2 (5 bases). Germline CDR1 SGHTA, CDR2 FQGNSA. V gave up 6 bases and J gave up 6 bases, with 16 bases separating them. CDR3 length: 14 residues.

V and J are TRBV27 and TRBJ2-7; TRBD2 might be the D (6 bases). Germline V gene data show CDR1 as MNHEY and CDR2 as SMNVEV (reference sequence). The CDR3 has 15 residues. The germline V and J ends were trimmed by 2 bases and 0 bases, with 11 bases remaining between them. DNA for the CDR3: TGTGCCAGCAGTTTACGGAGGGGCGGCTCCTACGAGCAGTACTTC. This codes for CASSLRRGGSYEQYF.

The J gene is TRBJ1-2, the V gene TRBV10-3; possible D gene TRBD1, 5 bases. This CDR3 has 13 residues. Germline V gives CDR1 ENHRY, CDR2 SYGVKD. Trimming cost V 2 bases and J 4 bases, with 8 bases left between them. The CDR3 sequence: CAISEGQGYGYTF. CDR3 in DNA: TGTGCCATCAGTGAGGGCCAGGGCTATGGCTACACCTTC.

As DNA, the CDR3 is TGTGCCAGCTCACCGACACGAGGGACTAATGAAAAACTGTTTTTT. Encoded protein: CASSPTRGTNEKLFF. The chain is built from TRBV18 and TRBJ1-4; D unresolved. The length of the CDR3 is 15 residues. Trimming left V 3 bases short and J 2 bases short, with 10 bases between. From germline, CDR1 is KGHSH and CDR2 LQKENI.

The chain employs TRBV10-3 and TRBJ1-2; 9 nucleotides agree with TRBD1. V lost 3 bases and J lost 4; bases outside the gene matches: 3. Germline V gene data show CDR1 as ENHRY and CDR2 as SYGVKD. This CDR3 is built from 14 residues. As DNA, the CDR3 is TGTGCCATCAGTGATCCGGACAGGGGCTATGGCTACACCTTC. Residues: CAISDPDRGYGYTF.

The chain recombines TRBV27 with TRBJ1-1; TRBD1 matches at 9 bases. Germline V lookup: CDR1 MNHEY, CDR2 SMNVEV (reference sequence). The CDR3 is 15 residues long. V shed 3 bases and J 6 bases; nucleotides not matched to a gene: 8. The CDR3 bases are TGTGCCAGCAGTTTCCGGGACAGGGTAGGCGCTGAAGCTTTCTTT. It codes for CASSFRDRVGAEAFF.

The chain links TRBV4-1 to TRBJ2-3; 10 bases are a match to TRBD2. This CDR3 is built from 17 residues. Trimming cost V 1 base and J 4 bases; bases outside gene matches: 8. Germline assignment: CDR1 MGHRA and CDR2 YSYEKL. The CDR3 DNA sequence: TGCGCCAGCAGCCAAGTTAGCCAGCGGGGGGGCCCAGATACGCAGTATTTT. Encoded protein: CASSQVSQRGGPDTQYF.

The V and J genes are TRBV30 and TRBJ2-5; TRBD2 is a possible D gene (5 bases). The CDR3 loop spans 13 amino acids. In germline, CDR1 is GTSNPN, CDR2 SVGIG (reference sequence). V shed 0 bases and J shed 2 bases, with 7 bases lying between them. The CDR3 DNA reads TGTGCCTGGAGTGTAACTAGGCAAGAGACCCAGTACTTC. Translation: CAWSVTRQETQYF.

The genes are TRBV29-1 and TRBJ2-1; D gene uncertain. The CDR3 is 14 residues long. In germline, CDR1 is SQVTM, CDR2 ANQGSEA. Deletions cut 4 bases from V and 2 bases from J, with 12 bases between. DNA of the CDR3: TGCAGCGTTGGCCTGAGGCATACCTACAATGAGCAGTTCTTC. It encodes CSVGLRHTYNEQFF.

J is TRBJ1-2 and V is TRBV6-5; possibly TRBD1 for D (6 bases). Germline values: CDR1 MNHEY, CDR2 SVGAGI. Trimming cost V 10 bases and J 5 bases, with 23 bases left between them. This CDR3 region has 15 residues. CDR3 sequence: CATNQGRATGYGYTF. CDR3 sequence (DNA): TGTGCCACCAATCAGGGGCGCGCTACCGGGTATGGCTACACCTTC.

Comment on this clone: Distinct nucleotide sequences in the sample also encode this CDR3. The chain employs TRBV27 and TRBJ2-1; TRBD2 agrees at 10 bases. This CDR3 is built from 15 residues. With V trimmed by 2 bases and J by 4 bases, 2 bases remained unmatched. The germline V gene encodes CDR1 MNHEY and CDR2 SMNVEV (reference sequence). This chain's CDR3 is CASSLTSGVYNEQFF. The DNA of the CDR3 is TGTGCCAGCAGTTTAACTAGCGGGGTATACAATGAGCAGTTCTTC.

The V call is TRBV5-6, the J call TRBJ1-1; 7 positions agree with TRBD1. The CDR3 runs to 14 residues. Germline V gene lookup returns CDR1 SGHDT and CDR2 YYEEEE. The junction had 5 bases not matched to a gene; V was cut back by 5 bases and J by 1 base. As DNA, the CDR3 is TGTGCCAGCAGGTCAGACAGGGCGAACACTGAAGCTTTCTTT. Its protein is CASRSDRANTEAFF.

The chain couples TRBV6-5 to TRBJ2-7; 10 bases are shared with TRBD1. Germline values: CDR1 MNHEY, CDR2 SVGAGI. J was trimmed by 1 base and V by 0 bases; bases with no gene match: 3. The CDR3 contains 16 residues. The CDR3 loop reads CASSYSDRGSSYEQYF. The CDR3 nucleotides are TGTGCCAGCAGTTACTCGGACAGGGGGTCTTCCTACGAGCAGTACTTC.

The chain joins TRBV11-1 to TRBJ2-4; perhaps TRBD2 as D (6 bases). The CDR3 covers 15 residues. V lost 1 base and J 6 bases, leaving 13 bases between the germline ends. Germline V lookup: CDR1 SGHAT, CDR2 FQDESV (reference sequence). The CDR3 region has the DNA TGTGCCAGCAGCTTAGATAGCGGAGGGCGAAACATTCAGTACTTC. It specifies CASSLDSGGRNIQYF.

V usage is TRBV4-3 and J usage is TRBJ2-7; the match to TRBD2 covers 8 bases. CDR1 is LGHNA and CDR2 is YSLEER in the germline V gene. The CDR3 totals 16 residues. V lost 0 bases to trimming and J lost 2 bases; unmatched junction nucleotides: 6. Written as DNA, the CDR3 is TGCGCCAGCAGCCAAGATCCTAGCGGGCCCGCCTACGAGCAGTACTTC. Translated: CASSQDPSGPAYEQYF.

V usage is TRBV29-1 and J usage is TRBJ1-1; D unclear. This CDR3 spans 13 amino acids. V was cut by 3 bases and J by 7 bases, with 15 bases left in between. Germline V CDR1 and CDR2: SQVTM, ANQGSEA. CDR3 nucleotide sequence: TGCAGCGTTGAGTTAACAAGTAGCTTTGAAGCTTTCTTT. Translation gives CSVELTSSFEAFF.

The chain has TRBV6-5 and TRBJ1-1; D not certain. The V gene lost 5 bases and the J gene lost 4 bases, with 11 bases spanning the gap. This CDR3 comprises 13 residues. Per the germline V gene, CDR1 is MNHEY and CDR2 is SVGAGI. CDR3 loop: CASSTPSGTEAFF. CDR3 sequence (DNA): TGTGCCAGCAGTACTCCGTCAGGCACTGAAGCTTTCTTT.

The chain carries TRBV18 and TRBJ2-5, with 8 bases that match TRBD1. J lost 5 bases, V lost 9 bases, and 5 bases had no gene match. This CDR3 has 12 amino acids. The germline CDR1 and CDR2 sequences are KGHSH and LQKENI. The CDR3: CASTGGYETQYF. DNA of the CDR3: TGTGCCAGTACAGGGGGATACGAGACCCAGTACTTC.

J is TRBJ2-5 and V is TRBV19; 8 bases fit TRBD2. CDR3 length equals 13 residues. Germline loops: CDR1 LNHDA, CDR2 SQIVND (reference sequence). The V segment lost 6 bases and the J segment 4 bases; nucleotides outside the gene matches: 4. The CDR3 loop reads CASRERGTETQYF. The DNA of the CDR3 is TGTGCCAGTAGGGAGCGGGGGACAGAGACCCAGTACTTC.